This is a list of T cell receptor beta chains from one sample in a study of blood T cell repertoires in COVID-19. The repertoire was sequenced with immunoSEQ multiplex PCR; TCRdb's copy has only in-frame clones and lacks some. Of about 60,000 clones detected, 85% to 90% appear once; the ten largest clones hold around 8.3%. The specimen sequenced was peripheral blood. The receptors were sampled from a human donor with active COVID-19. The donor label of this sample is uncertain. The CDR3 runs from the conserved cysteine through the conserved F or W. Fields, in order: V gene, clone size, D gene, J gene, CDR3 DNA, CDR3 protein. The D gene is left open where the match is weak. The size field is filled for only some rows; it gives once, few, many or a size class.

TRBV2	-	TRBD1	TRBJ1-1	TGTGCCAGCAGTGAAAGGGGGCGGACGAACACTGAAGCTTTCTTT	CASSERGRTNTEAFF
TRBV28	few	-	TRBJ1-5	TGTGCCAGCAGTTTGAAGCGGGCTCGAGATCAGCCCCAGCATTTT	CASSLKRARDQPQHF
TRBV5-4	-	TRBD2	TRBJ2-1	TGTGCCAGCAGCTCCGTAGCGGGAGGGCCCTCTTCCAATGAGCAGTTCTTC	CASSSVAGGPSSNEQFF
TRBV19	-	-	TRBJ1-2	TGTGCCAGTATGCAGATACAAACTGGCTACACCTTC	CASMQIQTGYTF
TRBV5-6	-	TRBD1	TRBJ2-7	TGTGCCAGCAGCTTGGGGACAGGGGGCTACGAGCAGTACTTC	CASSLGTGGYEQYF
TRBV2	-	-	TRBJ2-7	TGTGCCAGCATACCGAGGGAAATCACAAACGAGCAGTACTTC	CASIPREITNEQYF
TRBV11-2	once	-	TRBJ2-7	TGTGCCAGCAGCTTACCGGACTGGACCTACGAGCAGTACTTC	CASSLPDWTYEQYF
TRBV28	-	-	TRBJ1-5	TGTGCCAGCAGTTTGGGGGCCGGGGGGAGCCAGCCCCAGCATTTT	CASSLGAGGSQPQHF
TRBV4-1	few	-	TRBJ1-2	TGCGCCAGCAGCCGACCGACAGCAGAATCTTATGGCTACACCTTC	CASSRPTAESYGYTF
TRBV6-5	once	-	TRBJ1-2	TGTGCCAGCAGTTACTCTTCCCCAGGGGCGAATGGCTACACCTTC	CASSYSSPGANGYTF
TRBV4-2	-	TRBD2	TRBJ2-5	TGTGCCACCTCCACCGAGGCTAGCGGGTTCGAGACCCAGTACTTC	CATSTEASGFETQYF
TRBV7-9	-	-	TRBJ2-5	TGTGCCAGCAGCTTAGCACTAGGGCAAGAAGAGACCCAGTACTTC	CASSLALGQEETQYF
TRBV7-9	-	TRBD1	TRBJ2-6	TGTGCCAGCAGCTCTCCGGGCAGGGGGTATGGGGCCAACGTCCTGACTTTC	CASSSPGRGYGANVLTF
TRBV18	once	TRBD2	TRBJ2-5	TGTGCCAGCTCACTGGGGACTAGCGGGGGGAAACAAGAGACCCAGTACTTC	CASSLGTSGGKQETQYF
TRBV5-1	-	-	TRBJ2-2	TGCGCCAGCAGCTTGGGGTCAGGGAACACCGGGGAGCTGTTTTTT	CASSLGSGNTGELFF
TRBV18	-	-	TRBJ2-7	TGTGCCAGCTCACCGGACAGTACCTACGAGCAGTACTTC	CASSPDSTYEQYF
TRBV21-1	once	-	TRBJ2-5	TGTGCCAGCAGCATACAGGGGGCTGAGACCCAGTACTTC	CASSIQGAETQYF
TRBV9	-	TRBD2	TRBJ2-2	TGTGCCAGCAGCCTTGGACTAGCGGGAGGGGCGGGGGAGCTGTTTTTT	CASSLGLAGGAGELFF
TRBV3-1/TRBV3-2	once	-	TRBJ2-6	TGTGCCAGCAGCCACACTCCCCACAGGGTACGGTCTGGGGCCAACGTCCTGACTTTC	CASSHTPHRVRSGANVLTF
TRBV11-2	once	-	TRBJ2-7	TGTGCCAGCAGTCGGTCCTACGAGCAGTACTTC	CASSRSYEQYF
TRBV25-1	-	-	TRBJ2-3	TGTGCCAGCACCCGCGGGACGGGGGTAAGCACAGATACGCAGTATTTT	CASTRGTGVSTDTQYF
TRBV7-9	-	TRBD1	TRBJ1-5	TGTGCCAGCAGCTCCTACAGGGGACAAGGCAATCAGCCCCAGCATTTT	CASSSYRGQGNQPQHF
TRBV25-1	-	-	TRBJ2-5	TGTGCCAGCAGTGCAGGAGGCGAGACCCAGTACTTC	CASSAGGETQYF
TRBV7-2	-	-	TRBJ1-2	TGTGCCAGCAGCTTTACCCCAGGGGACTATGGCTACACCTTC	CASSFTPGDYGYTF
TRBV9	-	-	TRBJ2-5	TGTGCCAGCAGCGTAGATCCAGGGTCCCAAGAGACCCAGTACTTC	CASSVDPGSQETQYF
TRBV7-8	-	-	TRBJ2-7	TGTGCCAGCAGCCCAACCCCGCAGGGTACCTACGAGCAGTACTTC	CASSPTPQGTYEQYF